One sample yielded the 29 T cell receptor beta chains listed below, sequenced in a study of T cell responses to AZD1222 COVID-19 vaccine. Sequencing was performed with immunoSEQ multiplex PCR; in TCRdb, only in-frame clones are kept and a portion is missing. The data contain fewer than 150,000 clones, approximately 80% of them singletons. The specimen was peripheral blood, collected on day 0 of AZD1222 vaccination. All receptors come from an adult in good health.

The V call is TRBV29-1, the J call TRBJ2-7; 9 nucleotides agree with TRBD1. This CDR3 contains 15 residues. V lost 6 bases to trimming and J lost 0 bases; unmatched junction nucleotides: 9. CDR1 is SQVTM, CDR2 ANQGSEA, per germline. The CDR3 reads CSVPRGTGNSYEQYF. CDR3 sequence (DNA): TGCAGCGTCCCCAGGGGGACAGGGAACTCCTACGAGCAGTACTTC.

This clone has just one count. The genes are TRBV30 and TRBJ2-5, with D uncertain. The CDR3 contains 12 residues. CDR1 is GTSNPN and CDR2 is SVGIG in the germline V gene (reference sequence). V gave up 2 bases and J gave up 5 bases, with 9 bases separating them. CDR3 sequence reads: CAWSRSRETQYF. The CDR3 coding sequence is TGTGCCTGGAGTCGGTCTCGGGAGACCCAGTACTTC. Combining the CDR3 with reference TRBV30 and TRBJ2-5 gives the whole variable domain SQTIHQWPATLVQPVGSPLSLECTVEGTSNPNLYWYRQAAGRGLQLLFYSVGIGQISSEVPQNLSASRPQDRQFILSSKKLLLSDSGFYLCAWSRSRETQYFGPGTRLLVL.

The J gene is TRBJ1-1, the V gene TRBV18; TRBD1 is a possible D gene (5 bases). The CDR3 length is 12 residues. From germline, CDR1 is KGHSH and CDR2 LQKENI. Trimming shortened V by 6 bases and J by 3 bases, and 8 bases separated the two germline ends. CDR3 loop: CASSSRDTEAFF. CDR3 nucleotide sequence: TGTGCCAGCTCCAGCAGGGACACTGAAGCTTTCTTT.

This clone was seen a handful of times. The junction departs from the called germline gene at one end, perhaps through a read error. DNA for the CDR3: TGTGCCAGCAGCCACCCTACGGGACAGCTTTTGTTC. Translation: CASSHPTGQLLF. This chain uses TRBV7-9 with TRBJ2-4; TRBD1 matches at 7 bases. Germline V gene data show CDR1 as SEHNR and CDR2 as FQNEAQ (reference sequence). The CDR3 runs 12 residues.

The chain employs TRBV5-1 and TRBJ1-6, with TRBD1 identical over 8 bases. This CDR3 is 15 amino acids long. J gave up 5 bases and V 7 bases, and 8 bases lay outside the gene matches. Germline assignment: CDR1 SGHRS and CDR2 YFSETQ. The CDR3 loop reads CASRRTGTNNSPLHF. The CDR3 DNA reads as TGCGCCAGCCGACGGACAGGGACTAATAATTCACCCCTCCACTTT.

The gene calls are TRBV19 and TRBJ1-5; 7 positions match TRBD1. There are 16 residues in the CDR3. V trimming: 5 bases; J trimming: 0 bases; junction bases outside the gene matches: 7. Germline V gene data show CDR1 as LNHDA and CDR2 as SQIVND (reference sequence). The CDR3 here is CASSSPGQYSNQPQHF. CDR3 nucleotides: TGTGCCAGTAGTTCACCGGGACAGTATAGCAATCAGCCCCAGCATTTT.

The rearrangement links TRBV28 to TRBJ2-1; D ambiguous. The V gene lost 6 bases and the J gene lost 4 bases, with 16 bases spanning the gap. Looked up from germline, CDR1 is MDHEN and CDR2 is SYDVKM. This CDR3 is built from 15 residues. The CDR3 spells CASSIQDGRYNEQFF. DNA for the CDR3: TGTGCCAGCAGCATTCAAGATGGACGTTACAATGAGCAGTTCTTC.

Only a few counts were recorded for this clone. J is TRBJ1-6 and V is TRBV19; D remains ambiguous. The CDR3 contains 13 residues. The V gene's germline CDR1 is LNHDA and CDR2 SQIVND (reference sequence). The V end lost 6 bases, the J end lost 7 bases, and 10 bases lay between the germline ends. The CDR3 nucleotides read TGTGCCAGTAGCCCTTGGGAGAATTCACCCCTCCACTTT. Translated: CASSPWENSPLHF.

The chain is built from TRBV14 and TRBJ1-2; D might be TRBD1 (5 bases). The germline V gene has CDR1 SGHDN and CDR2 FVKESK. The CDR3 extends over 13 amino acids. V was trimmed by 4 bases and J by 8 bases, leaving 14 bases between them. CDR3 nucleotide sequence: TGTGCCAGCAGCCCCCCGGGACCGGCGGGCTACACCTTC. Translation gives CASSPPGPAGYTF.

In its sample, this clone was seen a few times. The genes are TRBV6-5 and TRBJ2-1; 10 nucleotides align to TRBD1. The CDR3 loop spans 14 amino acids. V lost 8 bases to trimming and J lost 8 bases; unmatched junction nucleotides: 9. CDR1 and CDR2 from the germline V gene are MNHEY and SVGAGI. This CDR3 reads CASGWGQGMDEQFF. The CDR3 coding sequence is TGTGCCAGCGGCTGGGGACAGGGGATGGATGAGCAGTTCTTC.

This rearrangement joins TRBV6-6 to TRBJ1-6; perhaps TRBD1 as D (5 bases). Trimming took off 6 bases at V and 8 bases at J, with 8 bases between the two ends. Looked up from germline, CDR1 is MNHNY and CDR2 is SVGAGI (reference sequence). CDR3 length equals 12 residues. The CDR3, as DNA: TGTGCCAGCAGGCCAGGGTATTCACCCCTCCACTTT. This sequence encodes CASRPGYSPLHF.

The chain combines TRBV10-1 with TRBJ1-1, with D unresolved. Germline values: CDR1 WNHNN, CDR2 SYGVQD (reference sequence). The V and J ends lost 2 bases and 0 bases respectively, with 10 bases between them. The CDR3 has 15 residues. Written as DNA, the CDR3 is TGCGCCAGCAGTGAGAGTCGAGATGTGAACACTGAAGCTTTCTTT. This gives the protein CASSESRDVNTEAFF.

A remark on this clone: Other DNA sequences in the sample encode the same CDR3. The chain joins TRBV6-5 to TRBJ1-3; 7 bases align to TRBD1. Germline CDR1 MNHEY, CDR2 SVGAGI. The V and J ends lost 2 bases and 2 bases, in that order; junction bases with no gene match: 0. The CDR3 covers 14 residues. Here the CDR3 reads CASSYRGPGNTIYF. DNA for the CDR3: TGTGCCAGCAGTTACAGGGGGCCTGGAAACACCATATATTTT.

The chain couples TRBV7-9 to TRBJ2-2; D remains unclear. Germline CDR1 reads SEHNR; CDR2 reads FQNEAQ (reference sequence). CDR3 size: 11 residues. The V end lost 6 bases, the J end lost 5 bases, and 4 bases lay between the germline ends. CDR3 in amino acids: CASRRTGELFF. In DNA form, the CDR3 reads TGTGCCAGCAGACGGACCGGGGAGCTGTTTTTT.

The chain couples TRBV9 to TRBJ1-1; D call uncertain. CDR1 and CDR2 from the germline V gene are SGDLS and YYNGEE. The germline V and J ends were trimmed by 4 bases and 0 bases, with 10 bases remaining between them. CDR3 length: 14 amino acids. CDR3 loop: CASSLGNMNTEAFF. The DNA of the CDR3 is TGTGCCAGCAGCCTCGGAAACATGAACACTGAAGCTTTCTTT.

The chain uses TRBV3-1 (or the pseudogene TRBV3-2) and TRBJ1-6; D might be TRBD1 (6 bases). The CDR3 consists of 16 residues. Per germline, CDR1 LGHDT and CDR2 YNNKEL (reference sequence). The V and J ends lost 3 bases and 7 bases respectively, with 16 bases between them. CDR3 nucleotide sequence: TGTGCCAGCAGCCAGATGGATCGACAGGCGAATTCACCCCTCCACTTT. This gives the protein CASSQMDRQANSPLHF.

The V gene is TRBV2, the J gene TRBJ1-1; D is perhaps TRBD1 (6 bases). V was shortened by 4 bases and J by 0 bases, with 12 bases between the two germline ends. Per the germline V gene, CDR1 is SNHLY and CDR2 is FYNNEI. The CDR3 covers 15 residues. The chain's CDR3 is CASSGGQSLNTEAFF. CDR3 sequence (DNA): TGTGCCAGCAGTGGAGGACAGAGCTTGAACACTGAAGCTTTCTTT.

This sequence joins TRBV10-3 and TRBJ2-2; 11 bases align to TRBD1. The CDR3 runs to 14 residues. The V gene's germline CDR1 is ENHRY and CDR2 SYGVKD. V trimming: 6 bases; J trimming: 6 bases; junction bases outside the gene matches: 3. CDR3 nucleotides: TGTGCCATCAGGGGGACAGGGGGAGCCGGGGAGCTGTTTTTT. Translation: CAIRGTGGAGELFF.

Here the CDR3 DNA reads TGTGCAAGTCGCTTTCAGAGGACTAGCGGGGTAGGAACAGATACGCAGTATTTT. Protein product: CASRFQRTSGVGTDTQYF. V gene TRBV12-2 combines with J gene TRBJ2-3; the table's D call TRBD2 went unverified against the DNA. TRBV12-2 is a documented pseudogene. There are 18 residues in the CDR3.

This clone was recorded a few times. This chain links TRBV11-1 with TRBJ1-6, with 7 nucleotides matching TRBD1. Germline V lookup: CDR1 SGHAT, CDR2 FQDESV (reference sequence). The junction had 5 bases not matched to a gene; V was cut back by 5 bases and J by 7 bases. The CDR3 is 14 amino acids. In nucleotides, the CDR3 is TGTGCCAGCAGCCTTACAGGGGCCAATTCACCCCTCCACTTT. Translating gives CASSLTGANSPLHF.

The chain has TRBV10-3 and TRBJ1-1; D is undetermined. The V and J ends lost 2 bases and 12 bases respectively, with 19 bases between them. The CDR3 runs to 14 residues. Germline V lookup: CDR1 ENHRY, CDR2 SYGVKD. CDR3 region: CAISEPRTPRPTFF. For the CDR3, the DNA is TGTGCCATCAGTGAGCCCCGGACCCCCCGCCCGACTTTCTTT.

This rearrangement joins TRBV3-1 (or the pseudogene TRBV3-2) to TRBJ2-7; tentatively, D is TRBD2 (6 bases). The CDR3 is 15 residues long. The germline CDR1 and CDR2 sequences are LGHDT and YNNKEL (reference sequence). Trimming shortened V by 1 base and J by 0 bases, and 10 bases separated the two germline ends. The CDR3 DNA sequence: TGTGCCAGCAGCCAAGGCGGGGTTTCCTCCTACGAGCAGTACTTC. This codes for CASSQGGVSSYEQYF.

This sequence joins TRBV5-1 and TRBJ1-1, with unresolved D. Between the trimmed V and J ends, which lost 4 bases and 1 base, there was a span of 11 bases. Germline V gene lookup returns CDR1 SGHRS and CDR2 YFSETQ. CDR3 length: 14 residues. The DNA for the CDR3 is TGCGCCAGCAGCCTCGGATTCCAGAACACTGAAGCTTTCTTT. This translates into CASSLGFQNTEAFF.

This chain joins TRBV10-1 and TRBJ2-3; 8 bases match TRBD2. This CDR3 region has 15 residues. V was pared by 4 bases and J by 5 bases, with 8 bases of the junction left unmatched. Germline-derived CDR1 and CDR2 are WNHNN and SYGVQD (reference sequence). The CDR3 DNA sequence: TGCGCCAGCAGTGGCCCAGCGGGGGCGGAAGATACGCAGTATTTT. Translation: CASSGPAGAEDTQYF.

The chain combines TRBV6-6 with TRBJ2-3; tentatively, D is TRBD1 or TRBD2 (6 bases each). CDR1 and CDR2 from the germline V gene are MNHNY and SVGAGI (reference sequence). V dropped 7 bases and J dropped 0 bases, with 14 bases sitting between them. This CDR3 spans 15 amino acids. The CDR3 DNA sequence: TGTGCCAGCAAAGGAGGAGGGGGTAGCACAGATACGCAGTATTTT. Protein sequence: CASKGGGGSTDTQYF.

The rearrangement uses TRBV24-1 and TRBJ2-3; 9 bases align to TRBD2. V trimming: 4 bases; J trimming: 3 bases; junction bases outside the gene matches: 4. Looked up from germline, CDR1 is KGHDR and CDR2 is SFDVKD. CDR3 length equals 15 residues. The CDR3: CATSEGGGATDTQYF. DNA of the CDR3: TGTGCCACCAGTGAGGGCGGGGGGGCAACAGATACGCAGTATTTT.

The chain has TRBV11-3 and TRBJ1-1; D is uncertain. The CDR3 length is 13 residues. Per the germline V gene, CDR1 is SGHNT and CDR2 is YENEEA. Trimming took off 0 bases at V and 4 bases at J, with 6 bases between the two ends. CDR3: CASSLEGSTEAFF. The CDR3 DNA follows: TGTGCCAGCAGCTTAGAGGGGAGCACTGAAGCTTTCTTT.

The V gene is TRBV7-3, the J gene TRBJ1-2; D gene uncertain. V lost 8 bases, J lost 4 bases, and 17 bases lay in between. The CDR3 covers 14 residues. Germline lookup yields CDR1 SGHTA and CDR2 FQGTGA. The DNA for the CDR3 is TGTGCCAGCGGAACCGGGCCTCACTCCTATGGCTACACCTTC. Amino acids: CASGTGPHSYGYTF. The complete variable domain, with remaining parts taken from reference TRBV7-3 and TRBJ1-2, reads GAGVSQTPSNKVTEKGKYVELRCDPISGHTALYWYRQSLGQGPEFLIYFQGTGAADDSGLPNDRFFAVRPEGSVSTLKIQRTERGDSAVYLCASGTGPHSYGYTFGSGTRLTVV.

The genes are TRBV5-1 and TRBJ1-1, with 7 bases aligning to TRBD1. V lost 4 bases to trimming and J lost 1 base; unmatched junction nucleotides: 13. Germline V gene data show CDR1 as SGHRS and CDR2 as YFSETQ. The CDR3 length is 17 residues. The CDR3 here is CASSREQGNTPNTEAFF. The CDR3 coding sequence is TGCGCCAGCAGCCGGGAACAGGGGAATACACCGAACACTGAAGCTTTCTTT.